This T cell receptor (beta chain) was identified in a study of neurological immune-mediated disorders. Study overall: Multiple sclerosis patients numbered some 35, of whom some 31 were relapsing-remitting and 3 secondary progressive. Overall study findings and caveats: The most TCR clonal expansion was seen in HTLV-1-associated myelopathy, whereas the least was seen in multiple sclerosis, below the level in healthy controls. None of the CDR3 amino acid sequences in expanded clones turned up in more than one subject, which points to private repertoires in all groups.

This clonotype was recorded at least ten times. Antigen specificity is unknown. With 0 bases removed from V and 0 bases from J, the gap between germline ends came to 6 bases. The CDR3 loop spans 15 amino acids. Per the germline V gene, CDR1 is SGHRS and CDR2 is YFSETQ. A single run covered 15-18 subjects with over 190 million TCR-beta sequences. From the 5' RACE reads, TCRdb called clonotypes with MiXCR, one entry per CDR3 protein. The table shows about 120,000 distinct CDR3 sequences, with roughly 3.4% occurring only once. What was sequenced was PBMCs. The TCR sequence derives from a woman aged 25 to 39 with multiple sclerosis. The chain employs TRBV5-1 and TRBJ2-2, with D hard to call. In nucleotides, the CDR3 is TGCGCCAGCAGCTTGGTCAGTACGAACACCGGGGAGCTGTTTTTT. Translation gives CASSLVSTNTGELFF.